This TCR beta chain was identified during a study of shared T cell receptors in the human thymus. V lost 5 bases, J lost 5 bases, and 12 bases stayed unmatched. Germline values: CDR1 KGHSH, CDR2 LQKENI. The CDR3 sequence is 16 residues long. Produced via immunoSEQ multiplex PCR; TCRdb's table is partial and in-frame only. The sample consists of fewer than 700,000 clones, over 75% of them appearing once. This clone was recorded a few times. The same sample was also used in a study of human thymus T cells. This second report adds: An apparent bias in V and J gene usage was seen in thymic and blood repertoires. Unrelated people showed highly overlapping thymic repertoires, related research reported.

The sequence was obtained from a boy under two years old with a congenital heart defect. The chain combines TRBV18 with TRBJ2-7; 10 bases match TRBD1. The specimen sequenced was thymocytes. Here the CDR3 reads CASSFTSGTGAHEQYF. DNA for the CDR3: TGTGCCAGCTCATTTACGTCCGGGACAGGGGCCCACGAGCAGTACTTC.